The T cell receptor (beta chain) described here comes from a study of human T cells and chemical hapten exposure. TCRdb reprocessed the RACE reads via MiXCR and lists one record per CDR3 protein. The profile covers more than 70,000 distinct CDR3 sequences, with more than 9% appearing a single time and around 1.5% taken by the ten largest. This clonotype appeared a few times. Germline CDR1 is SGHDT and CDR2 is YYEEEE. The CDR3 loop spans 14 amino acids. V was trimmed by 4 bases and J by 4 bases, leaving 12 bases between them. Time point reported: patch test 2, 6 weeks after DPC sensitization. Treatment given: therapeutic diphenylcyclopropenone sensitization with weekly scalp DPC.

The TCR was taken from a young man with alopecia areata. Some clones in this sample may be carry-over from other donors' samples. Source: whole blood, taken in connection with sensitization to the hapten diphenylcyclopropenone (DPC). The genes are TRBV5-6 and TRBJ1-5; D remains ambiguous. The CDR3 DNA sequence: TGTGCCAGCAGCCTTGGACTGTCGAATCAGCCCCAGCATTTT. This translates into CASSLGLSNQPQHF.